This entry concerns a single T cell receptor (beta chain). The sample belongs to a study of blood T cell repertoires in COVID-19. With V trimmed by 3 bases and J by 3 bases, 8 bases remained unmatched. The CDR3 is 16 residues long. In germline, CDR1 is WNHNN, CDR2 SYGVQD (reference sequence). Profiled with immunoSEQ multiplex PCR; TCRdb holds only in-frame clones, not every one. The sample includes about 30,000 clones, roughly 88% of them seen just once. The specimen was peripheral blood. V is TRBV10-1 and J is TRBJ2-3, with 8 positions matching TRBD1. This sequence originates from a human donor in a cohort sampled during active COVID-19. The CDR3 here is CASSDSRTGITDTQYF. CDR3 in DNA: TGCGCCAGCAGTGACAGCCGGACAGGGATTACAGATACGCAGTATTTT.